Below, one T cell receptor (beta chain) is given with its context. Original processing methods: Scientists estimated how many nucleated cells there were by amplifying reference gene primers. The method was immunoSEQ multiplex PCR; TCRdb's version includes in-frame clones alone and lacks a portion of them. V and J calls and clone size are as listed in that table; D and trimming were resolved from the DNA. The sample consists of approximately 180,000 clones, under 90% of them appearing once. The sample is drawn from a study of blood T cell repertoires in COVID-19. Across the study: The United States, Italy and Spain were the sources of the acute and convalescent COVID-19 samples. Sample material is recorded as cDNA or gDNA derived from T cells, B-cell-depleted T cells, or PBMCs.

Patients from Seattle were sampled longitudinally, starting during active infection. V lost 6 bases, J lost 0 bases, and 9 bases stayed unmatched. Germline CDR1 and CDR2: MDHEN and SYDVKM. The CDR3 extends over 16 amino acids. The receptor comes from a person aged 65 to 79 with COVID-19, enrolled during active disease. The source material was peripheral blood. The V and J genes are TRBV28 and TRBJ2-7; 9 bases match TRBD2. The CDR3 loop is CASRPSLAGSSYEQYF. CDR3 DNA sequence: TGTGCCAGCAGGCCATCCCTAGCGGGGAGCTCCTACGAGCAGTACTTC.